Shown below are 6 T cell receptor beta chains from a single sample sequenced in a study of T cells expressing NK-cell markers. From the 5' RACE reads, TCRdb lists one entry per CDR3 protein and no DNA. The specimen's table records about 110,000 distinct CDR3 sequences. The sequenced material came from blood T cells: a sorted CD56 or NKG2C T cell subset, CD4+ or CD8+ T cells, or bulk PBMC T cells (not recorded which). The source of these receptors is a woman aged 18 to 75 in good health.

The chain links TRBV11-1 to TRBJ2-5; lacking DNA, the TRBD1 call made by TCRdb goes unchecked. CDR1 SGHAT and CDR2 FQDESV come from the germline V gene (reference sequence). The CDR3 sequence is 15 residues long. CDR3 residues: CASSFFPGVGETQYF.

The gene calls are TRBV6-2 or TRBV6-3 and TRBJ2-1; the D call of TRBD2 rests on TCRdb alone, since no DNA is present to check it. Germline V CDR1 and CDR2: MNHEY, SVGEGT. The CDR3 loop spans 15 amino acids. The CDR3 protein is CASSYVAGGPHEQFF.

This sequence joins TRBV20-1 and TRBJ1-1. CDR3 length equals 16 residues. Germline CDR1 and CDR2: DFQATT and SNEGSKA (reference sequence). CDR3 region: CSARSEYGASFTEAFF.

V gene TRBV6-5 combines with J gene TRBJ2-3; TCRdb proposes TRBD1, but this gene call is untestable without DNA. The CDR3 is 12 residues long. Germline assignment: CDR1 MNHEY and CDR2 SVGAGI. CDR3 protein: CASWGAADTQYF.

The rearrangement links TRBV29-1 to TRBJ2-2; the TCRdb call, TRBD1, lacks DNA for checking. CDR1 and CDR2 from the germline V gene are SQVTM and ANQGSEA. The CDR3 totals 15 residues. The CDR3 reads CSVERGQANTGELFF.

V and J are TRBV19 and TRBJ1-1; TCRdb returns TRBD1, unconfirmable since there is no DNA. This CDR3 comprises 14 residues. Germline V gene data show CDR1 as LNHDA and CDR2 as SQIVND (reference sequence). CDR3 protein: CASTEGLGNTEAFF.